This T cell receptor beta chain was profiled in a study of regulatory T cells in long-lasting Graves disease. At least ten counts were recorded for this clonotype. Its antigen remains unidentified. TCR beta libraries were built with iRepertoire HTBI primers and Arm-PCR of CDR3 regions. TCRdb fed the multiplex PCR reads into MiXCR, producing one record per CDR3 protein. In the table there are about 540,000 distinct CDR3 sequences, about 13% of which are singletons. Study-level results: Repertoires from persistent disease leaned toward TRBV28, TRBJ1-2 and TRBJ2-5.

The CDR3 extends over 13 amino acids. Trimming pared 2 bases from V and 6 bases from J, leaving 11 bases between. The germline V gene encodes CDR1 SEHNR and CDR2 FQNEAQ (reference sequence). Sample time point: newly diagnosed GD, antithyroid drugs for less than 3 months. Construction of the TCR library relied on RNA isolated from PBMCs. The same specimen was also included in a second study, on T cells in Graves' hyperthyroidism and ophthalmopathy. That study reports: Graves' hyperthyroidism is called stable when ophthalmopathy does not progress within 18 months.

Material: peripheral blood mononuclear cells (PBMCs), obtained at new diagnosis, from a patient treated with antithyroid drugs. The sequence was collected from a man aged 30 to 39 with Graves disease. The chain recombines TRBV7-9 with TRBJ2-7; tentative D call: TRBD2 (6 bases). The CDR3 sequence is CASSLLEGGEQYF. The DNA for the CDR3 is TGTGCCAGCAGCTTACTGGAGGGAGGCGAGCAGTACTTC.